This is a list of T cell receptor beta chains from one sample in a study of identical twins. TCRdb used MiXCR to reprocess the 5' RACE reads, holding one entry per CDR3 protein. Altogether 310,000 or so distinct CDR3 sequences are present, roughly 9% being singletons, with the ten largest covering approximately 7%. A further study also used this sample, focusing on yellow fever vaccine responses in identical twins.

Specimen: CD8+ T cells sorted from blood. The receptors here all came from a woman under 30 in good health. CDR3s include the opening cysteine and the closing phenylalanine or tryptophan. Each record gives: D gene, J gene, clone size, V gene, CDR3 DNA, CDR3 protein. The D gene is left open where the match is weak. Rows may omit the clone size; those that give it use once, few, many or a size class.

TRBD1 TRBJ2-3 - TRBV6-1 TGTGCCAGCAGCACGACAGGGATGAGCACAGATACGCAGTATTTT CASSTTGMSTDTQYF
- TRBJ2-5 many TRBV12-3/TRBV12-4 TGTGCCAGCAGCCTTACAGGGATGCAAGAGACCCAGTACTTC CASSLTGMQETQYF
TRBD2 TRBJ2-2 - TRBV29-1 TGCAGCGTTGATTTCGGGGGAATAGCGGGAGACACCGGGGAGCTGTTTTTT CSVDFGGIAGDTGELFF
- TRBJ2-5 - TRBV12-3/TRBV12-4 TGTGCCAGCAGTTTGAAATACCAAGAGACCCAGTACTTC CASSLKYQETQYF
TRBD2 TRBJ2-3 - TRBV6-2/TRBV6-3 TGTGCCAGCAGTTACCCCACTTCGGGAGGGGTCACAGATACGCAGTATTTT CASSYPTSGGVTDTQYF
- TRBJ2-5 - TRBV20-1 TGCAGTGCTAGAGTGGAGCAAATGGGCCAAGAGACCCAGTACTTC CSARVEQMGQETQYF
- TRBJ2-5 many TRBV14 TGTGCCAGCAGCGGATCAAGGGAATTTCCGACCCAGTACTTC CASSGSREFPTQYF
- TRBJ2-1 many TRBV27 TGTGCCAGCAGTCTCAACCGGGACTACAATGAGCAGTTCTTC CASSLNRDYNEQFF
- TRBJ2-7 - TRBV30 TGTGCCTGGAGCCAGGGAAGCGAGCAGTACTTC CAWSQGSEQYF
- TRBJ2-3 - TRBV10-3 TGTGCCATCAGTACGGGCACAGATACGCAGTATTTT CAISTGTDTQYF
- TRBJ1-1 many TRBV29-1 TGCAGCGCCGGAAACAGGGAGGAAGCTTTCTTT CSAGNREEAFF
- TRBJ2-5 - TRBV7-2 TGTGCCAGCAGCTTAGCGCTAGGGGAGAACCAAGAGACCCAGTACTTC CASSLALGENQETQYF
TRBD2 TRBJ2-1 - TRBV28 TGTGCCAGCAGTTTCGGGGTCGGGAGGTTCAATGAGCAGTTCTTC CASSFGVGRFNEQFF
- TRBJ2-2 few TRBV6-5 TGTGCCAGCAGTTCCAGACTAGTCGCCGGGGAGCTGTTTTTT CASSSRLVAGELFF
- TRBJ2-2 many TRBV27 TGTGCCAGCAGTTTAACAGCCGGGGAGCTGTTTTTT CASSLTAGELFF
TRBD2 TRBJ2-4 - TRBV9 TGTGCCAGCAGCGTAGGGGGGACTAGCGGGGGGCTAGCCAAAAACATTCAGTACTTC CASSVGGTSGGLAKNIQYF